This T cell receptor beta chain derives from a study of blood T cell repertoires in COVID-19. Across the study: The analysed material was cDNA or gDNA that came from T cells, B-cell-depleted T cells, or PBMCs.

Original data processing: Amplified reference gene primers provided the basis for estimating nucleated cell counts. Produced via immunoSEQ multiplex PCR; TCRdb's table is partial and in-frame only. D and trimming were read from the DNA, whereas the V and J calls and clone size are those reported in that table. The sample yields about 69,000 clones, 82% seen once. V was pared by 1 base and J by 3 bases, with 6 bases of the junction left unmatched. Germline CDR1 is SGHRS and CDR2 is YFSETQ. This CDR3 spans 16 amino acids. The sample taken for sequencing was peripheral blood. The receptor was isolated from a human donor in a cohort sampled during active COVID-19. The chain links TRBV5-1 to TRBJ2-3, with 9 bases aligning to TRBD1. The chain's CDR3 is CASSLLAGTGTDTQYF. For the CDR3, the DNA is TGCGCCAGCAGCTTGCTCGCCGGGACAGGGACAGATACGCAGTATTTT.